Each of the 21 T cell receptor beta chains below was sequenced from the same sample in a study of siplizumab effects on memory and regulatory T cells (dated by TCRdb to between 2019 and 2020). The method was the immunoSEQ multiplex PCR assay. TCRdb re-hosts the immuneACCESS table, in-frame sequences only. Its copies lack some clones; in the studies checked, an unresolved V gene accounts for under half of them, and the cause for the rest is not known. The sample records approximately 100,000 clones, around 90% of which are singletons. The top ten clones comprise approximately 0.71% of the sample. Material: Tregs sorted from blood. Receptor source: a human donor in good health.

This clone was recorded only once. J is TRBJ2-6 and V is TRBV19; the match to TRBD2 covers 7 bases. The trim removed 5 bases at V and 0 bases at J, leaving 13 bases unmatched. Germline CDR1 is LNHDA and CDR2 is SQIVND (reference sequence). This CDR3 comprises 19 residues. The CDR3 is CASSPGEGYLISGANVLTF. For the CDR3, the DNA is TGTGCCAGTAGTCCCGGGGAGGGCTACTTAATCTCTGGGGCCAACGTCCTGACTTTC.

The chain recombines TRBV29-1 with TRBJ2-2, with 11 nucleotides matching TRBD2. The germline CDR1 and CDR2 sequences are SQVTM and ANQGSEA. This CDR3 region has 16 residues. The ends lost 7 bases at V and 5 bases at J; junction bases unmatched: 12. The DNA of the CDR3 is TGCAGCGGCGGGACTAGCGGAGCCGCGGGAACCGGGGAGCTGTTTTTT. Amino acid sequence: CSGGTSGAAGTGELFF.

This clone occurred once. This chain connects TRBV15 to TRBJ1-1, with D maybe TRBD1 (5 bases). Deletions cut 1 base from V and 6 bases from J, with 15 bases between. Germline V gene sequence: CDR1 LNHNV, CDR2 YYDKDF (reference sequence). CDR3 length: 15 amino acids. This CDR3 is CATSRVLARVSEAFF. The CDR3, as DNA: TGTGCCACCAGCAGAGTCCTAGCCAGGGTATCTGAAGCTTTCTTT.

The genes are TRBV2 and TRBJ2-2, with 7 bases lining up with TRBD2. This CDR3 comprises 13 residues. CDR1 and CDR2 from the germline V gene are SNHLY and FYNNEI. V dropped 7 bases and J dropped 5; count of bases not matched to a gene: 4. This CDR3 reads CASMPSGTGELFF. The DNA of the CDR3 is TGTGCCAGCATGCCTAGCGGAACCGGGGAGCTGTTTTTT.

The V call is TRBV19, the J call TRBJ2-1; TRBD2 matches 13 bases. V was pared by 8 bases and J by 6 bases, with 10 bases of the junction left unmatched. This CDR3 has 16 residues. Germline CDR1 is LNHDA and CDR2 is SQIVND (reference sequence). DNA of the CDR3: TGTGCCAGTGCCGGGACTAGCGGGGCCTCACGCAATGAGCAGTTCTTC. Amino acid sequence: CASAGTSGASRNEQFF.

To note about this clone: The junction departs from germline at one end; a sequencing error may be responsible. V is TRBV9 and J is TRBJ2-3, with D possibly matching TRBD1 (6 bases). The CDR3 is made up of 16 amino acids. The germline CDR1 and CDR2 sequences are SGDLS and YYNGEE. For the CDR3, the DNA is TGTGTCAGCAGTATTTTTAGATTAGGGACAATCGATACGCAGTATTTT. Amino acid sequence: CVSSIFRLGTIDTQYF.

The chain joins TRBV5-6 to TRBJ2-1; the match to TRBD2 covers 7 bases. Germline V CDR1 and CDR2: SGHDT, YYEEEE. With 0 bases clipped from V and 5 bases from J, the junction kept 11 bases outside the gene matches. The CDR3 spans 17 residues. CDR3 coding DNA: TGTGCCAGCAGCTTGGCTGGCCAACCTCGGGGGGACAATGAGCAGTTCTTC. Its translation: CASSLAGQPRGDNEQFF.

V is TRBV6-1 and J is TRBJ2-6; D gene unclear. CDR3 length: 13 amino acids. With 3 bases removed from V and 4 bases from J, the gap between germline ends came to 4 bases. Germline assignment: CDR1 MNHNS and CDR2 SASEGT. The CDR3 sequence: CASSEYGANVLTF. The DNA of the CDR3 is TGTGCCAGCAGTGAGTACGGGGCCAACGTCCTGACTTTC.

CDR3 protein: CASSDLAKTQYF. CDR3 sequence (DNA): TGTGCCAGCAGTGACTTGGCGAAGACCCAGTACTTC. The chain has TRBV2 and TRBJ2-5; D remains unclear. Trimming removed 3 bases from V and 6 bases from J, with 8 bases in between. Germline values: CDR1 SNHLY, CDR2 FYNNEI. The CDR3 has 12 residues.

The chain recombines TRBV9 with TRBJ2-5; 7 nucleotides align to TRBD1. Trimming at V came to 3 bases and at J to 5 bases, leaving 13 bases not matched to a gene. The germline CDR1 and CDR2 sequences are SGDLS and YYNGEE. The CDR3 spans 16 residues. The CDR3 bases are TGTGCCAGCAGCGCCAGACAGGGTGGCCTTCAGGAGACCCAGTACTTC. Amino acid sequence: CASSARQGGLQETQYF.

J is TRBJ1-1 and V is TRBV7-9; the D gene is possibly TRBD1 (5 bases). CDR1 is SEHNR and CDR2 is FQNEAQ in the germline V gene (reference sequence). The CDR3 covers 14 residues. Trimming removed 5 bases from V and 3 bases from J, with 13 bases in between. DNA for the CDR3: TGTGCCAGCAGCCCAGGGTCGCGGGACACTGAAGCTTTCTTT. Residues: CASSPGSRDTEAFF.

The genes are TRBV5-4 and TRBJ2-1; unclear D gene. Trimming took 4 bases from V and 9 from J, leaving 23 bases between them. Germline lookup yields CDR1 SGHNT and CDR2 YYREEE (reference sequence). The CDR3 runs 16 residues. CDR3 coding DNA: TGTGCCAGCAGCGGAGCCGGGCCCTATCCAGACGGTGAGCAGTTCTTC. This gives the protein CASSGAGPYPDGEQFF.

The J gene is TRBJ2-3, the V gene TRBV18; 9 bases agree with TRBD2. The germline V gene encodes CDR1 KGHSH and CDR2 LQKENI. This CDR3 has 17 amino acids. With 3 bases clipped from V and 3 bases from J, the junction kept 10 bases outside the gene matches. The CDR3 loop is CASSPLGLAGNTDTQYF. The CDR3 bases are TGTGCCAGCTCACCCCTCGGCCTAGCGGGAAATACAGATACGCAGTATTTT.

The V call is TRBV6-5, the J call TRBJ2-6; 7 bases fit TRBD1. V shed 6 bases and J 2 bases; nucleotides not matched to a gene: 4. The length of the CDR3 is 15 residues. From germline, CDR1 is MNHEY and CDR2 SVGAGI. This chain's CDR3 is CASSLTGAGANVLTF. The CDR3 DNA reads TGTGCCAGCAGCTTAACAGGGGCTGGGGCCAACGTCCTGACTTTC.

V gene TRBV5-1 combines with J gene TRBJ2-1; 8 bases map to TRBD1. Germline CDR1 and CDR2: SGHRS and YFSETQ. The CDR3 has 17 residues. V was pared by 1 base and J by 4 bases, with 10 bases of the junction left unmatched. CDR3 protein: CASSLPKPGQVYNEQFF. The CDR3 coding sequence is TGCGCCAGCAGCTTGCCTAAACCGGGACAGGTATACAATGAGCAGTTCTTC.

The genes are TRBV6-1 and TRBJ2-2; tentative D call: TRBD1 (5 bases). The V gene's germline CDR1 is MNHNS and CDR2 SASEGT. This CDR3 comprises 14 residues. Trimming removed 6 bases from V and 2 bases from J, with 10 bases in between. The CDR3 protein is CASRTVLNTGELFF. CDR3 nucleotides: TGTGCCAGCAGGACAGTGCTAAACACCGGGGAGCTGTTTTTT.

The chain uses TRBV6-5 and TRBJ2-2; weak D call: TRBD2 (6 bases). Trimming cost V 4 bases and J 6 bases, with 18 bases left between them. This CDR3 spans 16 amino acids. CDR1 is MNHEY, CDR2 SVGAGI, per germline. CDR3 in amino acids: CASSFKPGAGPGELFF. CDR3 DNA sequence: TGTGCCAGCAGTTTTAAGCCGGGCGCGGGGCCCGGGGAGCTGTTTTTT.

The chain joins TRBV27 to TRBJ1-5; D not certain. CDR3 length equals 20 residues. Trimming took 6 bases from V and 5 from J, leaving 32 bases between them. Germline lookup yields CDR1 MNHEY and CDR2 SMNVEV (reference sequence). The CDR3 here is CASRSLSSNNWGFRDQPQHF. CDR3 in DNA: TGTGCCAGCAGATCCCTGAGTTCAAACAACTGGGGATTTCGGGATCAGCCCCAGCATTTT.

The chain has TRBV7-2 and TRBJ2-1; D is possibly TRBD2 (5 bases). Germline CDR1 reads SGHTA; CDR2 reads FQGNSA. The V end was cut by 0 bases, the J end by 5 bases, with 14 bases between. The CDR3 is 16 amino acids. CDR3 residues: CASSLAGSLGHNEQFF. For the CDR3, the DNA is TGTGCCAGCAGCTTAGCAGGGAGCTTAGGGCACAATGAGCAGTTCTTC.

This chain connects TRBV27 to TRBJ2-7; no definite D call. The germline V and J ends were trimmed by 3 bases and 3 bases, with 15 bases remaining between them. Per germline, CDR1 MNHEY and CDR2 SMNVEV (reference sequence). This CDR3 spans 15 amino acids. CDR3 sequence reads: CASSFNGIGNYEQYF. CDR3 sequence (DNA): TGTGCCAGCAGTTTCAACGGAATCGGTAACTACGAGCAGTACTTC.

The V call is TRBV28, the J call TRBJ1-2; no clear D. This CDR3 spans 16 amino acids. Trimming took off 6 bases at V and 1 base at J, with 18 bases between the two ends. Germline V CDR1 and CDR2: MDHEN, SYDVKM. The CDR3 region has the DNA TGTGCCAGCAGAGATAATAAGGGCAGAGGTAACTATGGCTACACCTTC. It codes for CASRDNKGRGNYGYTF.